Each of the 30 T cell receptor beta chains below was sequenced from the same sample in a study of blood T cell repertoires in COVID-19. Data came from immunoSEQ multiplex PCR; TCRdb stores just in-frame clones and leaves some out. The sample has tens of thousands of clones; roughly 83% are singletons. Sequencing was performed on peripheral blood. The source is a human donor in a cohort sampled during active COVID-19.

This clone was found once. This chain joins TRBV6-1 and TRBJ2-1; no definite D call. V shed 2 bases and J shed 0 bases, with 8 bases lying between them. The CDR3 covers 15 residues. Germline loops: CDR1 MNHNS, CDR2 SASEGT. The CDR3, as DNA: TGTGCCAGCAGTGAATTGGAGAGCTCCTACAATGAGCAGTTCTTC. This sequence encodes CASSELESSYNEQFF.

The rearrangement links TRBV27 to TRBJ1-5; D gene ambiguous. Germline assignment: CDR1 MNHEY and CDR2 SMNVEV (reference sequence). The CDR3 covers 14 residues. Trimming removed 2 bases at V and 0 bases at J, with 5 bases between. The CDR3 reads CASSLHISNQPQHF. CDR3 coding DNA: TGTGCCAGCAGTTTACACATTAGCAATCAGCCCCAGCATTTT.

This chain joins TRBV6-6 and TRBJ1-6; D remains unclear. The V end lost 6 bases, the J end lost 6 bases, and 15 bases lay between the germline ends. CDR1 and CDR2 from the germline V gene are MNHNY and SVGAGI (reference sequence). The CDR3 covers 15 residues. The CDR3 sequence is CASRLGGSGNSPLHF. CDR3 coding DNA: TGTGCCAGCAGATTGGGAGGCTCCGGTAATTCACCCCTCCACTTT.

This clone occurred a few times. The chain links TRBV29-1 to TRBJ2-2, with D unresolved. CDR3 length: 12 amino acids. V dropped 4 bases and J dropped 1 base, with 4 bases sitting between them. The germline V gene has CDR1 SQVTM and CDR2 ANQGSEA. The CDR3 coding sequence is TGCAGCGTTGGAGGGAACACCGGGGAGCTGTTTTTT. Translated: CSVGGNTGELFF.

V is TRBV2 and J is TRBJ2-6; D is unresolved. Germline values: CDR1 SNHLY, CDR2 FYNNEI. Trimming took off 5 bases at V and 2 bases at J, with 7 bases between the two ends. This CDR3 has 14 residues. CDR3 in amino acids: CASSQSTGANVLTF. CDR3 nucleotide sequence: TGTGCCAGCAGTCAATCTACTGGGGCCAACGTCCTGACTTTC.

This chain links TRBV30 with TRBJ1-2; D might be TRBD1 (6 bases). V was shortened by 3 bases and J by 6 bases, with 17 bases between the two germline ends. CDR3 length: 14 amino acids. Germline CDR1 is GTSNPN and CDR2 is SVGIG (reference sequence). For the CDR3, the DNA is TGTGCCTGGAGGGGGGCGCTCCGCCCCGATGGCTACACCTTC. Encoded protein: CAWRGALRPDGYTF.

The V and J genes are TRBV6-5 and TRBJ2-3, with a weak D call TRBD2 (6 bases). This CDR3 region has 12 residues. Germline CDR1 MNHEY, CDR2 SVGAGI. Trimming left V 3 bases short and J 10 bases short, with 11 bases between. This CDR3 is CASSYMEGPQYF. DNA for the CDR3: TGTGCCAGCAGTTATATGGAGGGGCCGCAGTATTTT.

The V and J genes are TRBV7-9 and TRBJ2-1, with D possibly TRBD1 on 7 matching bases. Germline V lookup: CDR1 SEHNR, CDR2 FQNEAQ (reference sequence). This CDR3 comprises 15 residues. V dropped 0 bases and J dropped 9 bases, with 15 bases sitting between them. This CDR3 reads CASSLAVAGGPEQFF. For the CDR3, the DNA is TGTGCCAGCAGCTTAGCTGTCGCAGGGGGGCCTGAGCAGTTCTTC.

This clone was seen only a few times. CDR3 amino acids: CASSDRTQETQYF. In DNA, the CDR3 is TGTGCCAGTAGTGACAGAACCCAAGAGACCCAGTACTTC. This rearrangement joins TRBV19 to TRBJ2-5, with D tentatively TRBD1 (5 bases). The CDR3 sequence is 13 residues long. The germline V gene encodes CDR1 LNHDA and CDR2 SQIVND (reference sequence). V was trimmed by 5 bases and J by 1 base, leaving 8 bases between them.

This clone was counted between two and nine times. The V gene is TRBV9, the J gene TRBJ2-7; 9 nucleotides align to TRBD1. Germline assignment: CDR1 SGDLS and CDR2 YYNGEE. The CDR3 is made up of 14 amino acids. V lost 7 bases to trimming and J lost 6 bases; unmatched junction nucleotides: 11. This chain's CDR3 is CASSPGQGLREQYF. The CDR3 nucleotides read TGTGCCAGCTCTCCGGGACAGGGCCTCCGCGAGCAGTACTTC. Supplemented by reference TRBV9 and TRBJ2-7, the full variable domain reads DSGVTQTPKHLITATGQRVTLRCSPRSGDLSVYWYQQSLDQGLQFLIQYYNGEERAKGNILERFSAQQFPDLHSELNLSSLELGDSALYFCASSPGQGLREQYFGPGTRLTVT.

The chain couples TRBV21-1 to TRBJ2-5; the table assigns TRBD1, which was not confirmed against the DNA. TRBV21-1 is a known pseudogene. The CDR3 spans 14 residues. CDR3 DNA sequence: TGTGCCAGCAGCAAAGGACAGGGGGAAGAGACCCAGTACTTC. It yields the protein CASSKGQGEETQYF.

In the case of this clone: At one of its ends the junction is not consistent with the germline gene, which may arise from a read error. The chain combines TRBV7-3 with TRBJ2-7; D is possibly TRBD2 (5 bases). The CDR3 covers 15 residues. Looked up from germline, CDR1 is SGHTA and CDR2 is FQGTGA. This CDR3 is CASSREPGISNEQYF. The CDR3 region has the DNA TGTGCCAGCAGCCGTGAGCCGGGGATCTCCAACGAGCAGTACTTC. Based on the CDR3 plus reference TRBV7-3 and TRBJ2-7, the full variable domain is GAGVSQTPSNKVTEKGKYVELRCDPISGHTALYWYRQSLGQGPEFLIYFQGTGAADDSGLPNDRFFAVRPEGSVSTLKIQRTERGDSAVYLCASSREPGISNEQYFGPGTRLTVT.

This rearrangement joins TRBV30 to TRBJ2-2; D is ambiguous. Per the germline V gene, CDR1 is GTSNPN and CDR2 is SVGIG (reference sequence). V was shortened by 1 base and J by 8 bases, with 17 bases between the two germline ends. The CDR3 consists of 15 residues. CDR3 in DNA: TGTGCCTGGAGTGCCCGTCAGGCCCTTACTGGGGAGCTGTTTTTT. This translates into CAWSARQALTGELFF.

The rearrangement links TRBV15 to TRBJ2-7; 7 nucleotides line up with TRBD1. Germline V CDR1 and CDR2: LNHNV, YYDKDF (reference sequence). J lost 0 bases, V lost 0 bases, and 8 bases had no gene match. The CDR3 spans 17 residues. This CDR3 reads CATSRDRVRGSSYEQYF. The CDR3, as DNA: TGTGCCACCAGCAGAGATAGAGTCAGGGGGAGCTCCTACGAGCAGTACTTC.

The CDR3 region has the DNA TGTGCCAGCTCGCCCGGACTTAGCAATCAGCCCCAGCATTTT. It encodes CASSPGLSNQPQHF. This sequence joins TRBV18 and TRBJ1-5; D is unclear. The CDR3 runs 14 residues. Germline values: CDR1 KGHSH, CDR2 LQKENI. Trimming pared 6 bases from V and 0 bases from J, leaving 9 bases between.

The DNA of the CDR3 is TGTGCCAGCAGGCCCGGCGGAACGGGAGGTTCCTCCTACGAGCAGTACTTC. Translated: CASRPGGTGGSSYEQYF. The chain has TRBV11-2 and TRBJ2-7; the match to TRBD2 covers 7 bases. V gave up 6 bases and J gave up 0 bases; unmatched junction bases: 14. Germline V CDR1 and CDR2: SGHAT, FQNNGV. This CDR3 contains 17 residues.

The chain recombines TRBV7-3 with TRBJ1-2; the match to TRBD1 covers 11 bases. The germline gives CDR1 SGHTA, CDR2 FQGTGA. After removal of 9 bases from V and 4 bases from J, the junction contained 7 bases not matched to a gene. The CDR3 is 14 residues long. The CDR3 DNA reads TGTGCCAGTGACCGGGACAGGGGGATCTATGGCTACACCTTC. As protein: CASDRDRGIYGYTF.

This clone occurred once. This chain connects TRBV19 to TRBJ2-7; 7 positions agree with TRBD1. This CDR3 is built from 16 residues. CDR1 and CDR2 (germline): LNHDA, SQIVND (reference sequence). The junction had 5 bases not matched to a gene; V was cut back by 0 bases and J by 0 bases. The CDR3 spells CASSIDTGASSYEQYF. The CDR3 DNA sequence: TGTGCCAGTAGTATAGATACAGGGGCGAGCTCCTACGAGCAGTACTTC.

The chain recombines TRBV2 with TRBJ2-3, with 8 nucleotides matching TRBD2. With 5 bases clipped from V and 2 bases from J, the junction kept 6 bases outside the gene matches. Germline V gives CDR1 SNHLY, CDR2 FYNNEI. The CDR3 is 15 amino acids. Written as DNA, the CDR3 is TGTGCCAGCAGTCTGATGGGACTAGACACAGATACGCAGTATTTT. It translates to CASSLMGLDTDTQYF.

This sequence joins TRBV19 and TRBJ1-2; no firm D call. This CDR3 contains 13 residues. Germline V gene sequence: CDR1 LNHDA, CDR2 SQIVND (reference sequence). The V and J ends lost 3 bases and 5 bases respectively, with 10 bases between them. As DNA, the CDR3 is TGTGCCAGTAGTATGTCACTGACATATGGCTACACCTTC. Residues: CASSMSLTYGYTF.

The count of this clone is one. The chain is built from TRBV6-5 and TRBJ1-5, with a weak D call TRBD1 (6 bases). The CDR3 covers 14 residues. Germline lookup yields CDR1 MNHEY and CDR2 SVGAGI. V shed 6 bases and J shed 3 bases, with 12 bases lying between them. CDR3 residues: CASSRDINNQPQHF. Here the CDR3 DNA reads TGTGCCAGCAGCCGGGACATAAACAATCAGCCCCAGCATTTT.

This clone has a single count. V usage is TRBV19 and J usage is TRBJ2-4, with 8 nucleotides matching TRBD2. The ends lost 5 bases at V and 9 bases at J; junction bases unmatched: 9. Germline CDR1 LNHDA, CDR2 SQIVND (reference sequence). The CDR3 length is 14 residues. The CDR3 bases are TGTGCCAGTAGTGACCCGGGACTAGGCACCATTCAGTACTTC. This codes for CASSDPGLGTIQYF.

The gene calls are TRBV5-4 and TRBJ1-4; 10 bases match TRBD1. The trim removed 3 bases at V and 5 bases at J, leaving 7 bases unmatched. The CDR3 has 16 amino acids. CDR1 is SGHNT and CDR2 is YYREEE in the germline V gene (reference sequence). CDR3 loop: CASSYYGTGVNEKLFF. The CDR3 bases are TGTGCCAGCAGCTACTACGGGACAGGGGTGAATGAAAAACTGTTTTTT.

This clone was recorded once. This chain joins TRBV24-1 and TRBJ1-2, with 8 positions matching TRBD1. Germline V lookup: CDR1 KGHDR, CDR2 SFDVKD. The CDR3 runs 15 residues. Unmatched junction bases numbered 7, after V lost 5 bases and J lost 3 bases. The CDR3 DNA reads TGTGCCACCAGTGCAGGACAGGGACGCGACTATGGCTACACCTTC. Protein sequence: CATSAGQGRDYGYTF.

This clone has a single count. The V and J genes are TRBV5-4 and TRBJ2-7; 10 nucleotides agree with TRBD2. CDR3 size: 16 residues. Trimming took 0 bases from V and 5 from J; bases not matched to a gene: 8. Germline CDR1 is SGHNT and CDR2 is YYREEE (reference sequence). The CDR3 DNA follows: TGTGCCAGCAGCTTGGTGGGGTCTAGCGGGAGTAACGAGCAGTACTTC. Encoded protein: CASSLVGSSGSNEQYF. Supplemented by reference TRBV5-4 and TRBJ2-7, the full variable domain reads ETGVTQSPTHLIKTRGQQVTLRCSSQSGHNTVSWYQQALGQGPQFIFQYYREEENGRGNFPPRFSGLQFPNYSSELNVNALELDDSALYLCASSLVGSSGSNEQYFGPGTRLTVT.

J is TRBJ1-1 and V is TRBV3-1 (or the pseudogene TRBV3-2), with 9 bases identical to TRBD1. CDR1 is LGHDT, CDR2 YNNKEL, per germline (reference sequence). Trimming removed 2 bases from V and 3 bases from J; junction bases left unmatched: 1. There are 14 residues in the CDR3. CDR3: CASSQWDRDTEAFF. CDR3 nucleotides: TGTGCCAGCAGCCAATGGGACAGGGACACTGAAGCTTTCTTT.

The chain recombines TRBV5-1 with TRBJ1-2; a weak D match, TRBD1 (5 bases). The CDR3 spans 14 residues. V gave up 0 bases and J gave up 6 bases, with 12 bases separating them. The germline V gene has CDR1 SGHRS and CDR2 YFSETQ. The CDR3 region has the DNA TGCGCCAGCAGCTTGGGACAGTCATTTGATGGCTACACCTTC. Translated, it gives CASSLGQSFDGYTF.

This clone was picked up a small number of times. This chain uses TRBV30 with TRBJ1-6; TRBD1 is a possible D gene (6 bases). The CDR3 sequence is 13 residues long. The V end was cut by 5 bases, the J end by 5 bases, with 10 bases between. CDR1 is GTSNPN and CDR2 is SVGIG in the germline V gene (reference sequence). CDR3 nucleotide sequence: TGTGCCTGGGCCGGGACAAATAATTCACCCCTCCACTTT. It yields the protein CAWAGTNNSPLHF.

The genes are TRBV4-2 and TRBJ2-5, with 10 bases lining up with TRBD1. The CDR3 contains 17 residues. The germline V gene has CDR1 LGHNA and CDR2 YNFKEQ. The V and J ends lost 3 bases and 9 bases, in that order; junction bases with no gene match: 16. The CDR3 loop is CASSHDRGTGESMAQYF. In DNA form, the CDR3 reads TGTGCCAGCAGCCACGACCGCGGGACAGGGGAATCGATGGCCCAGTACTTC.

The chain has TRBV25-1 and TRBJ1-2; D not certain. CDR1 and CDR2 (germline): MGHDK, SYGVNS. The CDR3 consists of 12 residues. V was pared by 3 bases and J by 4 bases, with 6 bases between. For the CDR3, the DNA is TGTGCCAGCAGTGATGAGGGCTATGGCTACACCTTC. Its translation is CASSDEGYGYTF.